These 32 T cell receptor beta chains originate from one sample sequenced in a study of T cell changes during pregnancy in multiple sclerosis. Repertoires were generated with immunoSEQ multiplex PCR, while TCRdb's copy carries only in-frame clones and drops some. The sample consists of 35,000 to 50,000 clones, 87% of them appearing once. The sequencing here drew on CD4+ T cells from peripheral blood mononuclear cells, taken after pregnancy. These receptors all come from a female donor with multiple sclerosis, enrolled in a pregnancy study.

The chain has TRBV27 and TRBJ2-5; the D is unclear. V was clipped by 2 bases and J by 4 bases, with 11 bases between them. Germline CDR1 reads MNHEY; CDR2 reads SMNVEV (reference sequence). The CDR3 is made up of 14 amino acids. This CDR3 reads CASSLIPGGETQYF. CDR3 DNA sequence: TGTGCCAGCAGTTTAATCCCCGGCGGAGAGACCCAGTACTTC.

This clone was seen once. The chain couples TRBV28 to TRBJ1-2; TRBD1 matches at 7 bases. CDR1 MDHEN and CDR2 SYDVKM come from the germline V gene. V lost 3 bases and J lost 0; bases outside the gene matches: 7. The CDR3 consists of 16 residues. The CDR3 DNA sequence: TGTGCCAGCAGTTTCAGTGGGGACAGCTCTAACTATGGCTACACCTTC. Translated, it gives CASSFSGDSSNYGYTF.

Only one count was recorded for this clone. V gene TRBV6-4 combines with J gene TRBJ1-1; D is ambiguous. V was clipped by 9 bases and J by 0 bases, with 14 bases between them. Germline lookup yields CDR1 MRHNA and CDR2 SNTAGT. The CDR3 runs to 14 residues. The CDR3 here is CARNEIHMNTEAFF. CDR3 sequence (DNA): TGTGCCAGAAATGAAATACACATGAACACTGAAGCTTTCTTT.

With regard to this clone: Other DNA sequences in the sample encode the same CDR3. This rearrangement joins TRBV6-1 to TRBJ1-1, with 8 bases aligning to TRBD1. The CDR3 has 15 residues. Germline V CDR1 and CDR2: MNHNS, SASEGT. Germline trimming cut 5 bases from V and 0 bases from J; bases unmatched to any gene: 5. The CDR3 loop is CASSSRTGLNTEAFF. The DNA of the CDR3 is TGTGCCAGCAGTTCCAGGACAGGGCTGAACACTGAAGCTTTCTTT.

This chain's CDR3 is CSVEFPNESSYTF. In DNA, the CDR3 is TGCAGCGTTGAATTCCCGAACGAGAGTTCCTACACCTTC. The rearrangement joins TRBV29-1 to TRBJ1-2, with D hard to call. Germline loops: CDR1 SQVTM, CDR2 ANQGSEA. The CDR3 extends over 13 amino acids. V lost 2 bases to trimming and J lost 10 bases, with 17 bases between them.

J is TRBJ1-5 and V is TRBV14, with 10 bases fitting TRBD1. Germline V gene sequence: CDR1 SGHDN, CDR2 FVKESK. V shed 2 bases and J 2 bases; nucleotides not matched to a gene: 9. This CDR3 is built from 18 residues. The CDR3 DNA reads as TGTGCCAGCAGCCAAAAAGGGACAGGGGCGTTACGCAATCAGCCCCAGCATTTT. Translated, it gives CASSQKGTGALRNQPQHF.

This chain uses TRBV4-1 with TRBJ1-5, with D possibly TRBD1 on 5 matching bases. Trimming cost V 4 bases and J 0 bases, with 7 bases left between them. The CDR3 covers 14 residues. CDR1 and CDR2 (germline): MGHRA, YSYEKL. CDR3 DNA: TGCGCCAGCAGCCCGGGACTTAGCAATCAGCCCCAGCATTTT. This encodes CASSPGLSNQPQHF.

This clone was seen a few times. CDR3 DNA sequence: TGTGCCTGGAATAGGAGATCCGGAAACACCATATATTTT. Its translation is CAWNRRSGNTIYF. This chain connects TRBV30 to TRBJ1-3; D uncertain. V lost 4 bases to trimming and J lost 4 bases, with 11 bases between them. This CDR3 spans 13 amino acids. CDR1 and CDR2 (germline): GTSNPN, SVGIG (reference sequence). Drawing the rest from reference TRBV30 and TRBJ1-3, the complete variable domain is SQTIHQWPATLVQPVGSPLSLECTVEGTSNPNLYWYRQAAGRGLQLLFYSVGIGQISSEVPQNLSASRPQDRQFILSSKKLLLSDSGFYLCAWNRRSGNTIYFGEGSWLTVV.

This chain uses TRBV10-3 with TRBJ1-1; D remains unclear. Germline V lookup: CDR1 ENHRY, CDR2 SYGVKD. V was shortened by 7 bases and J by 1 base, with 10 bases between the two germline ends. The CDR3 runs 13 residues. The CDR3 is CAITPQSNTEAFF. DNA for the CDR3: TGTGCCATCACCCCTCAGTCGAACACTGAAGCTTTCTTT.

The chain recombines TRBV4-3 with TRBJ1-6; no clear D gene. The germline gives CDR1 LGHNA, CDR2 YSLEER. The CDR3 extends over 18 amino acids. The ends were cut back, 5 bases at V and 0 bases at J, with 17 bases in the middle. The CDR3 protein is CASSARRAGSSYNSPLHF. The CDR3 nucleotides read TGCGCCAGCAGCGCGCGAAGGGCGGGTAGCTCCTATAATTCACCCCTCCACTTT.

This clone turned up a few times. The chain joins TRBV2 to TRBJ2-2; 7 positions match TRBD1. This CDR3 comprises 15 residues. Per germline, CDR1 SNHLY and CDR2 FYNNEI. The J segment lost 4 bases and the V segment lost 2 bases, leaving 4 bases of the junction unmatched. CDR3 DNA sequence: TGTGCCAGCAGTGAACGGACAGGCGGCACCGGGGAGCTGTTTTTT. It encodes CASSERTGGTGELFF.

The gene calls are TRBV7-3 and TRBJ2-7, with D possibly TRBD1 on 6 matching bases. Between the trimmed V and J ends, which lost 5 bases and 2 bases, there was a span of 16 bases. Per germline, CDR1 SGHTA and CDR2 FQGTGA. The CDR3 is 15 amino acids. CDR3 sequence: CASSQGDIGPYEQYF. CDR3 nucleotides: TGTGCCAGCAGCCAAGGGGACATAGGGCCCTACGAGCAGTACTTC.

This clone has more than one count but fewer than ten. This chain uses TRBV19 with TRBJ1-5; no clear D. This CDR3 comprises 13 residues. The V gene's germline CDR1 is LNHDA and CDR2 SQIVND (reference sequence). Deletions cut 3 bases from V and 5 bases from J, with 8 bases between. In nucleotides, the CDR3 is TGTGCCAGTAGTATGGGGAGGGATCAGCCCCAGCATTTT. Translating gives CASSMGRDQPQHF.

V gene TRBV6-5 combines with J gene TRBJ1-2; 8 bases are a match to TRBD1. V shed 6 bases, J shed 4 bases, and the junction held 7 bases outside the gene matches. CDR3 length: 14 amino acids. CDR1 is MNHEY and CDR2 is SVGAGI in the germline V gene. The CDR3 reads CASSPTGVVYGYTF. The CDR3 nucleotides are TGTGCCAGCAGCCCGACAGGGGTCGTCTATGGCTACACCTTC.

The chain combines TRBV2 with TRBJ1-6; the match to TRBD1 covers 8 bases. This CDR3 region has 13 residues. V lost 8 bases and J lost 8; bases outside the gene matches: 5. Germline V gene sequence: CDR1 SNHLY, CDR2 FYNNEI. The DNA for the CDR3 is TGTGCCAGCCTTGACAGGGGTTATTCACCCCTCCACTTT. Translation: CASLDRGYSPLHF.

The chain links TRBV19 to TRBJ1-1; 9 bases fit TRBD1. The germline V gene has CDR1 LNHDA and CDR2 SQIVND (reference sequence). J was trimmed by 0 bases and V by 10 bases; bases with no gene match: 9. The CDR3 has 15 residues. As DNA, the CDR3 is TGTGCCACCCAGGACAGGGGCAATATGAACACTGAAGCTTTCTTT. Translation gives CATQDRGNMNTEAFF. The full variable domain, with the rest looked up from reference TRBV19 and TRBJ1-1, is DGGITQSPKYLFRKEGQNVTLSCEQNLNHDAMYWYRQDPGQGLRLIYYSQIVNDFQKGDIAEGYSVSREKKESFPLTVTSAQKNPTAFYLCATQDRGNMNTEAFFGQGTRLTVV.

This rearrangement joins TRBV2 to TRBJ1-6; TRBD1 agrees at 8 bases. Germline V gives CDR1 SNHLY, CDR2 FYNNEI. CDR3 size: 15 residues. J lost 7 bases, V lost 5 bases, and 7 bases had no gene match. Written as DNA, the CDR3 is TGTGCCAGCAGTTCCCTCCAGGGGGCGAATTCACCCCTCCACTTT. It encodes CASSSLQGANSPLHF.

This chain connects TRBV10-3 to TRBJ2-7, with 11 bases identical to TRBD1. The length of the CDR3 is 16 residues. Per germline, CDR1 ENHRY and CDR2 SYGVKD. V lost 4 bases, J lost 2 bases, and 7 bases stayed unmatched. In DNA form, the CDR3 reads TGTGCCATCAGTGTCCATCCGGACAGGGGGCCCTACGAGCAGTACTTC. Encoded protein: CAISVHPDRGPYEQYF.

The rearrangement uses TRBV4-1 and TRBJ2-7, with TRBD2 matching over 14 bases. There are 18 residues in the CDR3. The V and J ends lost 0 bases and 3 bases, in that order; junction bases with no gene match: 7. Per germline, CDR1 MGHRA and CDR2 YSYEKL. The CDR3 region has the DNA TGCGCCAGCAGCCAAGAAATCCCGGGACTAGCGGGGGACTACGAGCAGTACTTC. Translating gives CASSQEIPGLAGDYEQYF.

This chain connects TRBV5-4 to TRBJ2-3, with 8 bases identical to TRBD2. The J segment lost 5 bases and the V segment lost 1 base, leaving 9 bases of the junction unmatched. CDR1 is SGHNT and CDR2 is YYREEE in the germline V gene (reference sequence). This CDR3 is built from 16 residues. CDR3 DNA sequence: TGTGCCAGCAGCTTGTCGTGGGCGGGGGGCCTAGATACGCAGTATTTT. Translation: CASSLSWAGGLDTQYF.

The chain combines TRBV4-3 with TRBJ1-6, with TRBD1 identical over 7 bases. Germline values: CDR1 LGHNA, CDR2 YSLEER. The junction had 3 bases not matched to a gene; V was cut back by 7 bases and J by 6 bases. The CDR3 contains 13 residues. The CDR3 protein is CASNHRGNSPLHF. In DNA form, the CDR3 reads TGCGCCAGCAACCACAGGGGTAATTCACCCCTCCACTTT.

J is TRBJ2-3 and V is TRBV5-1; 8 bases are shared with TRBD2. Germline V CDR1 and CDR2: SGHRS, YFSETQ. This CDR3 is 15 amino acids long. J lost 1 base, V lost 5 bases, and 6 bases had no gene match. CDR3 residues: CASRPGLAGTDTQYF. As DNA, the CDR3 is TGCGCCAGCAGGCCCGGACTAGCAGGCACAGATACGCAGTATTTT. The full variable domain, in which reference TRBV5-1 and TRBJ2-3 provide the parts outside the CDR3, is KAGVTQTPRYLIKTRGQQVTLSCSPISGHRSVSWYQQTPGQGLQFLFEYFSETQRNKGNFPGRFSGRQFSNSRSEMNVSTLELGDSALYLCASRPGLAGTDTQYFGPGTRLTVL.

The chain employs TRBV18 and TRBJ2-1; the match to TRBD2 covers 12 bases. V dropped 8 bases and J dropped 3; count of bases not matched to a gene: 8. CDR3 length: 16 amino acids. Germline V gene lookup returns CDR1 KGHSH and CDR2 LQKENI. The CDR3 coding sequence is TGTGCCAGCACAGAACAGGGACTAGCGGGCTACAATGAGCAGTTCTTC. It encodes CASTEQGLAGYNEQFF.

The rearrangement links TRBV5-4 to TRBJ2-5, with 7 nucleotides matching TRBD2. The V gene end was trimmed by 2 bases and the J gene end by 5 bases; junction bases not matched to a gene: 6. There are 14 residues in the CDR3. Looked up from germline, CDR1 is SGHNT and CDR2 is YYREEE (reference sequence). CDR3 DNA sequence: TGTGCCAGCAGCTTCCCGGGGGGAGGGGAGACCCAGTACTTC. Encoded protein: CASSFPGGGETQYF.

This clone has only one observation. The V call is TRBV25-1, the J call TRBJ1-2; weak D call: TRBD1 (5 bases). This CDR3 region has 13 residues. Germline CDR1 and CDR2: MGHDK and SYGVNS. V gave up 8 bases and J gave up 4 bases, with 14 bases separating them. The CDR3 is CASEDPGVYGYTF. For the CDR3, the DNA is TGTGCCAGCGAGGACCCGGGGGTCTATGGCTACACCTTC.

The CDR3 coding sequence is TGTGCCAGCTCACCCAGGGGCCAGCCTACGGATGAGCAGTTCTTC. Protein product: CASSPRGQPTDEQFF. This chain links TRBV18 with TRBJ2-1; maybe TRBD1 (6 bases). CDR1 and CDR2 from the germline V gene are KGHSH and LQKENI. Trimming removed 3 bases from V and 8 bases from J, with 17 bases in between. The length of the CDR3 is 15 residues.

The chain employs TRBV4-1 and TRBJ1-1; 7 positions match TRBD1. In germline, CDR1 is MGHRA, CDR2 YSYEKL. V lost 6 bases and J lost 4; bases outside the gene matches: 8. There are 14 residues in the CDR3. CDR3 region: CASSRQGRSTEAFF. The CDR3 DNA sequence: TGCGCCAGCAGTCGACAGGGAAGGAGCACTGAAGCTTTCTTT.

This chain uses TRBV11-2 with TRBJ1-1, with D possibly being TRBD1 (5 bases). Trimming shortened V by 5 bases and J by 0 bases, and 10 bases separated the two germline ends. The V gene's germline CDR1 is SGHAT and CDR2 FQNNGV. The CDR3 loop spans 14 amino acids. The CDR3, as DNA: TGTGCCAGCAGCCCCAGGGCCCTGAACACTGAAGCTTTCTTT. Amino acids: CASSPRALNTEAFF.

The gene calls are TRBV20-1 and TRBJ1-1; D unclear. Per the germline V gene, CDR1 is DFQATT and CDR2 is SNEGSKA (reference sequence). Trimming pared 3 bases from V and 11 bases from J, leaving 13 bases between. The CDR3 covers 11 residues. The CDR3 sequence: CSASGSGDAFF. Here the CDR3 DNA reads TGCAGTGCTAGTGGTTCGGGAGACGCTTTCTTT.

This chain links TRBV7-3 with TRBJ2-5, with a possible D match to TRBD1 (6 bases). With 2 bases removed from V and 9 bases from J, the gap between germline ends came to 16 bases. The CDR3 runs to 14 residues. Germline V CDR1 and CDR2: SGHTA, FQGTGA. As DNA, the CDR3 is TGTGCCAGCAGCTTAGGGACCAGATCAGGGGCCCAGTACTTC. Protein sequence: CASSLGTRSGAQYF.

The chain uses TRBV5-4 and TRBJ1-2; D is uncertain. V lost 2 bases to trimming and J lost 6 bases, with 17 bases between them. This CDR3 has 15 amino acids. Germline V lookup: CDR1 SGHNT, CDR2 YYREEE (reference sequence). CDR3 residues: CASSFSLATHDGYTF. CDR3 nucleotides: TGTGCCAGCAGCTTCTCTCTGGCCACCCATGATGGCTACACCTTC. The variable domain in full, with the rest retrieved from reference TRBV5-4 and TRBJ1-2, is ETGVTQSPTHLIKTRGQQVTLRCSSQSGHNTVSWYQQALGQGPQFIFQYYREEENGRGNFPPRFSGLQFPNYSSELNVNALELDDSALYLCASSFSLATHDGYTFGSGTRLTVV.

The chain combines TRBV20-1 with TRBJ1-1, with D perhaps TRBD1 (5 bases). V lost 6 bases to trimming and J lost 6 bases, with 11 bases between them. Germline V gene lookup returns CDR1 DFQATT and CDR2 SNEGSKA (reference sequence). The CDR3 extends over 11 amino acids. CDR3 residues: CSASRAPEAFF. In nucleotides, the CDR3 is TGCAGTGCCTCCAGGGCGCCTGAAGCTTTCTTT.